This T cell receptor beta chain was retrieved from a study of T-cell memory formation after mild COVID-19. Looked up from germline, CDR1 is LGHNA and CDR2 is YSLEER. CDR3 length: 16 amino acids. Unmatched junction bases numbered 0, after V lost 0 bases and J lost 1 base. This clonotype was detected a few times. Employing constant-segment primers, 5'RACE generated TCR alpha and TCR beta cDNA libraries bearing sample barcodes and UMIs. MiXCR was run by TCRdb on the 5' RACE reads, yielding one entry per CDR3 protein. Counted here are roughly 100,000 distinct CDR3 sequences, around 12% occurring once; the ten biggest clones make up under 30%.

Sequenced material: PBMCs or a T cell subset sorted from them (not recorded which). The sequence derives from an adult woman who had mild COVID-19 (a few samples of this study predate the infection). Cell type and time point are not known. V usage is TRBV4-3 and J usage is TRBJ2-3, with 11 bases matching TRBD2. The CDR3 nucleotides read TGCGCCAGCAGCCAAGAACTAGCGGGAGGCACAGATACGCAGTATTTT. Its translation: CASSQELAGGTDTQYF.